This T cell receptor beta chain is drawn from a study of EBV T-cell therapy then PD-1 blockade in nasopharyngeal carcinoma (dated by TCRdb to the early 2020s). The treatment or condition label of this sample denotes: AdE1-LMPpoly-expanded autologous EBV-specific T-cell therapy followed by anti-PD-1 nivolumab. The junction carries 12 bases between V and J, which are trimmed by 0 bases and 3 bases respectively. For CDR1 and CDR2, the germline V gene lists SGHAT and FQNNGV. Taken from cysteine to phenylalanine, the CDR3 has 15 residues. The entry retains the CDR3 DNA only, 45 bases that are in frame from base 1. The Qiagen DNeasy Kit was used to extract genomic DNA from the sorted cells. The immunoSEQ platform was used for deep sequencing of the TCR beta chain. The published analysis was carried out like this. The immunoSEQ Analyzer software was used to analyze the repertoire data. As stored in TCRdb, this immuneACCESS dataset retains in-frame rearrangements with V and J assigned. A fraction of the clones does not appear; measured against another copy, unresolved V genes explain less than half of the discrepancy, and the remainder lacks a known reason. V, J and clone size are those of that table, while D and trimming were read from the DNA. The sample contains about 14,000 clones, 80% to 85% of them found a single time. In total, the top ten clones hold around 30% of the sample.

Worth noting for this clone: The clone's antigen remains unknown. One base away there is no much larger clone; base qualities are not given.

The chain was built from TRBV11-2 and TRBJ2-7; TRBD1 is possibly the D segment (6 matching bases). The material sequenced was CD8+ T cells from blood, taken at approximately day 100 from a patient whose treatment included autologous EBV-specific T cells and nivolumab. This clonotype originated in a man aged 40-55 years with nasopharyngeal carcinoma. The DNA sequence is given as TGTGCCAGCAGCTTAGAACAGGGTCAATTCTACGAGCAGTACTTC. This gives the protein CASSLEQGQFYEQYF.